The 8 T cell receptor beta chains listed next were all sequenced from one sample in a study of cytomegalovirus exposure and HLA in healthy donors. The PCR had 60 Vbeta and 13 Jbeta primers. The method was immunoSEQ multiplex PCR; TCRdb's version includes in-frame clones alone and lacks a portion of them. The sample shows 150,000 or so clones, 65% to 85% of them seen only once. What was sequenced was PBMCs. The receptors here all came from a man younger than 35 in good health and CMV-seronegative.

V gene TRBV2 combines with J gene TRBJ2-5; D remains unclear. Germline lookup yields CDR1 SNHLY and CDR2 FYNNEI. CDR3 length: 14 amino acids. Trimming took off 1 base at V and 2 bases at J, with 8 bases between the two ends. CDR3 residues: CASSEDRSQETQYF. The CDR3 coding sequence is TGTGCCAGCAGTGAAGACAGATCACAAGAGACCCAGTACTTC.

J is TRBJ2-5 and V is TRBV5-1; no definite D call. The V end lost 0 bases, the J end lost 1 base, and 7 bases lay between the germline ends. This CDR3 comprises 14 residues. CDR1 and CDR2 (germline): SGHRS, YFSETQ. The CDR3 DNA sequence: TGCGCCAGCAGCTTGGATGGCCGCCAAGAGACCCAGTACTTC. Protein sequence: CASSLDGRQETQYF.

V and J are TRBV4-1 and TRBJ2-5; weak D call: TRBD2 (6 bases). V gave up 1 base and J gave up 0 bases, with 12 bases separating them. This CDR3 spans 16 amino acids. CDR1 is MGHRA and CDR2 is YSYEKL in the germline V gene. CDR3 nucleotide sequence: TGCGCCAGCAGCCAAGCTCCGGGGGATCACCAAGAGACCCAGTACTTC. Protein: CASSQAPGDHQETQYF.

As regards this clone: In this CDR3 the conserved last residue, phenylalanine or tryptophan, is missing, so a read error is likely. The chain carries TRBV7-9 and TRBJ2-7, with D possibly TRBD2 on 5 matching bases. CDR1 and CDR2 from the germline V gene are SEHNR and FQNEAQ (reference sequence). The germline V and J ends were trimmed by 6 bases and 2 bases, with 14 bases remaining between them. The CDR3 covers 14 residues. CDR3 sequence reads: CASSPEGAPYEQYG. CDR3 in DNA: TGTGCCAGCAGTCCCGAGGGCGCCCCCTACGAGCAGTACGGC.

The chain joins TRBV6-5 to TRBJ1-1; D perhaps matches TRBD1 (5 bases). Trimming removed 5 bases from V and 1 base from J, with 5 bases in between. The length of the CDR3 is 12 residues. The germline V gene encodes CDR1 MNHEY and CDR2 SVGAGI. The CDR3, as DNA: TGTGCCAGCAGTACAGGGAACACTGAAGCTTTCTTT. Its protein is CASSTGNTEAFF.

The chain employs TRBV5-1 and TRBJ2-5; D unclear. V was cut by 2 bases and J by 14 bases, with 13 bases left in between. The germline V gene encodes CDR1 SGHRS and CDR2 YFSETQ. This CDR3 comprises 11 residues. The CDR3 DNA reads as TGCGCCAGCAGCTTTGAGACACGCTTATACTTC. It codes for CASSFETRLYF.

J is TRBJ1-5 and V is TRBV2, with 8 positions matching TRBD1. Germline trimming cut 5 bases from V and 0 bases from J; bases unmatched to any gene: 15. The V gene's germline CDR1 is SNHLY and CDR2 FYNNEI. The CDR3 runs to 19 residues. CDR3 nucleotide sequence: TGTGCCAGCAGTCCGCCCATCGGGACAGGAATTTATAGCAATCAGCCCCAGCATTTT. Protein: CASSPPIGTGIYSNQPQHF.

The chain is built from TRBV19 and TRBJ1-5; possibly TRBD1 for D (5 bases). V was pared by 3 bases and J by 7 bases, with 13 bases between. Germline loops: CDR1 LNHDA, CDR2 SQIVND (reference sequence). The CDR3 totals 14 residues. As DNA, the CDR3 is TGTGCCAGTAGTATCGGAGGGGAAGGGCAGCCCCAGCATTTT. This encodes CASSIGGEGQPQHF.